The 18 T cell receptor beta chains below were found in one sample sequenced in a study of cytomegalovirus exposure and HLA in healthy donors. PCR employed 60 Vbeta and 13 Jbeta primers. Method: immunoSEQ multiplex PCR; TCRdb's copy keeps in-frame clones and lacks some. The sample shows about 110,000 clones, roughly 73% of them seen only once. Sequencing was performed on PBMCs. These receptors were taken from a young woman in good health and CMV-seronegative.

The chain couples TRBV6-5 to TRBJ1-2, with D hard to call. V lost 5 bases, J lost 3 bases, and 13 bases lay in between. Germline V CDR1 and CDR2: MNHEY, SVGAGI. The CDR3 has 14 amino acids. The CDR3 nucleotides are TGTGCCAGCAGTCAAGAGAGAAGCTACTATGGCTACACCTTC. This codes for CASSQERSYYGYTF.

This clone appeared once. The J gene is TRBJ1-2, the V gene TRBV5-1; no definite D call. The germline CDR1 and CDR2 sequences are SGHRS and YFSETQ. With 4 bases removed from V and 3 bases from J, the gap between germline ends came to 10 bases. The length of the CDR3 is 13 residues. CDR3 nucleotide sequence: TGCGCCAGCAGCGCCGACGGGTACTATGGCTACACCTTC. This sequence encodes CASSADGYYGYTF.

This clone was picked up one time. The chain carries TRBV6-5 and TRBJ2-7, with a tentative D call TRBD1 (6 bases). V shed 5 bases and J shed 5 bases, with 16 bases lying between them. CDR1 is MNHEY and CDR2 is SVGAGI in the germline V gene. The CDR3 runs 14 residues. The CDR3 protein is CASSTTGKNNEQYF. The CDR3 region has the DNA TGTGCCAGCAGTACCACAGGGAAAAATAACGAGCAGTACTTC.

V gene TRBV4-3 combines with J gene TRBJ2-3; tentatively, D is TRBD2 (6 bases). The germline V gene has CDR1 LGHNA and CDR2 YSLEER. Trimming left V 0 bases short and J 3 bases short, with 10 bases between. The CDR3 covers 15 residues. CDR3: CASSQDSGETDTQYF. The CDR3 region has the DNA TGCGCCAGCAGCCAAGACTCGGGGGAAACAGATACGCAGTATTTT.

As for this clone: At one boundary the junction diverges from the germline segment, which might be a read error. The V and J genes are TRBV7-9 and TRBJ2-6; 10 bases line up with TRBD2. This CDR3 has 19 residues. The germline CDR1 and CDR2 sequences are SEHNR and FQNEAQ (reference sequence). DNA of the CDR3: TGTTCCAGCAGCCAGCTACTAGCGGGGTCGAACTCTGGGGCCAACGTCCTGACTTTC. This translates into CSSSQLLAGSNSGANVLTF.

The chain uses TRBV7-2 and TRBJ1-5, with D perhaps matching TRBD1 (6 bases). The germline CDR1 and CDR2 sequences are SGHTA and FQGNSA. Trimming stripped 3 bases from V and 0 bases from J, with 9 bases between. The CDR3 totals 15 residues. The DNA of the CDR3 is TGTGCCAGCAGCTTGAGGACAGATAGCAATCAGCCCCAGCATTTT. This codes for CASSLRTDSNQPQHF.

The chain links TRBV27 to TRBJ2-7; no clear D. The V end was cut by 3 bases, the J end by 0 bases, with 18 bases between. The germline V gene has CDR1 MNHEY and CDR2 SMNVEV (reference sequence). There are 17 residues in the CDR3. In nucleotides, the CDR3 is TGTGCCAGCAGTTTTTCGCCCCCTCCACAGAGCTCCTACGAGCAGTACTTC. Its translation is CASSFSPPPQSSYEQYF.

The chain combines TRBV7-9 with TRBJ2-7, with TRBD2 as a possible D gene (5 bases). This CDR3 is 17 amino acids long. From germline, CDR1 is SEHNR and CDR2 FQNEAQ (reference sequence). The V and J ends lost 1 base and 3 bases respectively, with 19 bases between them. CDR3: CASSLESRGKTNYEQYF. CDR3 DNA: TGTGCCAGCAGCTTAGAGAGTAGAGGGAAGACGAACTACGAGCAGTACTTC.

This chain links TRBV30 with TRBJ1-6, with TRBD1 matching 8 bases. The germline gives CDR1 GTSNPN, CDR2 SVGIG (reference sequence). V gave up 8 bases and J gave up 0 bases; unmatched junction bases: 6. The CDR3 is 15 residues long. The CDR3 protein is CAARQGSSYNSPLHF. The CDR3 region has the DNA TGTGCCGCCAGACAGGGGAGCTCCTATAATTCACCCCTCCACTTT.

The chain uses TRBV15 and TRBJ1-4, with TRBD1 matching over 9 bases. The CDR3 is made up of 13 amino acids. CDR1 and CDR2 (germline): LNHNV, YYDKDF (reference sequence). Trimming took 5 bases from V and 6 from J; bases not matched to a gene: 1. The DNA for the CDR3 is TGTGCCACCAGCCGGGACAGGGATGAAAAACTGTTTTTT. This sequence encodes CATSRDRDEKLFF.

This clone was counted only a few times. The J gene is TRBJ2-5, the V gene TRBV6-5, with 8 nucleotides matching TRBD2. Germline V lookup: CDR1 MNHEY, CDR2 SVGAGI. Unmatched junction bases numbered 8, after V lost 0 bases and J lost 5 bases. The CDR3 runs 16 residues. The CDR3 DNA reads TGTGCCAGCAGTTACTCAATAGCGGGATGGGGGGAGACCCAGTACTTC. Its protein product is CASSYSIAGWGETQYF.

This clone occurred a few times. The chain carries TRBV25-1 and TRBJ1-4; 7 bases line up with TRBD1. The CDR3 is 15 amino acids. Trimming cost V 2 bases and J 5 bases; bases outside gene matches: 5. Germline CDR1 MGHDK, CDR2 SYGVNS. This CDR3 reads CASSEGGQPNEKLFF. For the CDR3, the DNA is TGTGCCAGCAGTGAAGGGGGACAGCCAAATGAAAAACTGTTTTTT.

The V gene is TRBV10-3, the J gene TRBJ2-3, with 14 bases that match TRBD2. Trimming removed 10 bases from V and 1 base from J; junction bases left unmatched: 4. CDR3 size: 15 residues. The germline CDR1 and CDR2 sequences are ENHRY and SYGVKD. Written as DNA, the CDR3 is TGTGCCACGGGACTAGCGGGAGTTCGCACAGATACGCAGTATTTT. As protein: CATGLAGVRTDTQYF.

On this clone: Compared with germline, one end of the junction differs, possibly owing to a read error. The chain couples TRBV5-6 to TRBJ1-6; D gene uncertain. CDR3 size: 17 residues. CDR1 SGHDT and CDR2 YYEEEE come from the germline V gene. The CDR3 reads CASSLGGRSSFNSPLHF. In nucleotides, the CDR3 is TGTGCCAGCAGCTTAGGCGGCCGCTCCTCCTTTAATTCACCCCTCCACTTT.

The V call is TRBV10-3, the J call TRBJ1-1; possible D gene TRBD1, 5 bases. V was cut by 0 bases and J by 2 bases, with 10 bases left in between. The CDR3 sequence is 15 residues long. The germline V gene has CDR1 ENHRY and CDR2 SYGVKD. The CDR3 nucleotides read TGTGCCATCAGTGAGTCGGGGGGGAAAAACACTGAAGCTTTCTTT. Protein product: CAISESGGKNTEAFF.

This chain connects TRBV7-2 to TRBJ1-1, with D maybe TRBD1 (5 bases). In germline, CDR1 is SGHTA, CDR2 FQGNSA. V was shortened by 3 bases and J by 4 bases, with 12 bases between the two germline ends. This CDR3 has 14 residues. The CDR3 DNA is TGTGCCAGCAGCTTCAGTGCCGGGGGCACTGAAGCTTTCTTT. Amino acids: CASSFSAGGTEAFF.

The sample holds a few counts of this clone. The V gene is TRBV2, the J gene TRBJ1-1; TRBD1 aligns across 10 bases. Looked up from germline, CDR1 is SNHLY and CDR2 is FYNNEI. After removal of 6 bases from V and 11 bases from J, the junction contained 15 bases not matched to a gene. This CDR3 comprises 15 residues. CDR3 sequence: CASRDTGTGVELAFF. As DNA, the CDR3 is TGTGCCAGCAGAGACACCGGGACAGGGGTAGAGTTGGCTTTCTTT.

The rearrangement uses TRBV4-3 and TRBJ1-1, with D possibly matching TRBD1 (6 bases). Germline CDR1 LGHNA, CDR2 YSLEER. V was clipped by 3 bases and J by 3 bases, with 8 bases between them. The CDR3 runs 13 residues. CDR3 residues: CASSHKGDTEAFF. The CDR3 nucleotides are TGCGCCAGCAGCCACAAGGGGGACACTGAAGCTTTCTTT.